Many counts were recorded for the clone carrying this T cell receptor (delta chain). TCRdb fed the RT-PCR reads into CATT to redo clone calling. The table has 2,000 to 3,000 delta-chain clones, more than 2.5% seen once. The source of the sample is a study of gamma-delta T cells after stem cell transplantation. Material for sequencing was gamma-delta T cells. The sequence came from a human donor. It is not recorded whose cells these are; they may come from a transplant donor.

The CDR3 region has the DNA TGTGCCTGTGACACCTTGGGGGATCAGAGGGTGTCCGATAAACTCATCTTT. This sequence encodes CACDTLGDQRVSDKLIF. J is TRDJ1 and V is TRDV2; 8 bases align to TRDD3. The CDR3 has 17 residues. J gave up 3 bases and V 0 bases, and 11 bases lay outside the gene matches. Germline V gene data show CDR1 as GEAIGNYY and CDR2 as EKD.